This T cell receptor beta chain stems from a study of CD8+ T cells in alopecia areata. Looking at the study overall: Oral tofacitinib, 5 to 10 mg twice daily, was given in an open-label trial. Percent affected scalp area, the SALT score, rated treated patients' severity.

cDNA reverse transcribed from extracted RNA served as the sequencing template. Produced via immunoSEQ multiplex PCR; TCRdb's table is partial and in-frame only. The data show about 180,000 clones, 51% seen once. Treatment specified: oral pan-JAK inhibitor, 5-10 mg twice daily. The study team obtained lesional scalp punch biopsies and peripheral blood from alopecia areata patients. CDR1 SQVTM and CDR2 ANQGSEA come from the germline V gene. The CDR3 is made up of 11 amino acids. The V end lost 4 bases, the J end lost 5 bases, and 9 bases lay between the germline ends. The sequence was obtained from a human donor with alopecia areata. The V gene is TRBV29-1, the J gene TRBJ2-7; D unresolved. The specimen comprised CD8+ T cells sorted from blood, sampled around week 52, from a patient treated with tofacitinib. The CDR3 here is CSVAAWDEQYF. In DNA, the CDR3 is TGCAGCGTTGCTGCGTGGGACGAGCAGTACTTC.